The table lists the clone carrying this T cell receptor (beta chain) with a few counts. What it binds is unknown. The data were obtained in a study of vaccination and CD4 T cells after COVID-19. Study at large: Post-vaccine sampling followed dose two by a median roughly 74 days (range 14 to 241). Stimuli were overlapping spike peptide pools of SARS-CoV-2 and three common cold coronaviruses (HCoV-NL63, HCoV-OC43, HCoV-229E).

As to treatment: approximately 9-day PBMC culture with coronavirus spike peptide pools or control peptides (ViraFEST assay). Investigators obtained the unexposed donor's CD4+ T cells before the COVID-19 pandemic (2011-2018). The CDR3 length is 14 residues. Germline trimming cut 5 bases from V and 7 bases from J; bases unmatched to any gene: 10. CDR1 SGHVS and CDR2 FNYEAQ come from the germline V gene. At the Johns Hopkins FTIC core, DNA taken from cultured CD4+ T cells was sequenced by way of the Oncomine TCR Beta short-read assay. TCRdb fed the PCR reads into MiXCR, producing one record per CDR3 protein. Of 7,000 to 9,000 distinct CDR3 sequences in the sample, over 40% were seen once.

This sequence originates from a human donor in good health. The gene calls are TRBV7-6 and TRBJ1-2; 7 positions match TRBD1. The sample consisted of CD4+ T cells from blood, cultured in vitro. The CDR3, as DNA: TGTGCCAGCAGCCCGAGGGGGACAGATGGTGGCTACACCTTC. This gives the protein CASSPRGTDGGYTF.